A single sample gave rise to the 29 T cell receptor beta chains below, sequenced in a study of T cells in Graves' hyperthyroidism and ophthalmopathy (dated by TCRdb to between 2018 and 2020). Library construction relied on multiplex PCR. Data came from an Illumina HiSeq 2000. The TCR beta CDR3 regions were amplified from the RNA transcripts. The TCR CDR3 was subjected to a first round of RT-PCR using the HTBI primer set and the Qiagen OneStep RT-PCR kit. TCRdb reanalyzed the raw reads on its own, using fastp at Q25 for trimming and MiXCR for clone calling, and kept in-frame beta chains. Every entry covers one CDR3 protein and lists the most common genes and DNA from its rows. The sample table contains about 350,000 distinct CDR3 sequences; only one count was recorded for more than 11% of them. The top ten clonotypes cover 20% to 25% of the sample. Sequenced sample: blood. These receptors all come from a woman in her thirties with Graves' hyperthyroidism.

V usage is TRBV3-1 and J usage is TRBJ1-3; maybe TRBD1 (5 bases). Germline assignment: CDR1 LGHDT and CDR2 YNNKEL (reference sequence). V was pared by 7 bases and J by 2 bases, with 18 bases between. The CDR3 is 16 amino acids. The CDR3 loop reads CASTSTPLGAGNTIYF. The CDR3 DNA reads TGTGCCAGCACCTCAACCCCTTTGGGGGCTGGAAACACCATATATTTT.

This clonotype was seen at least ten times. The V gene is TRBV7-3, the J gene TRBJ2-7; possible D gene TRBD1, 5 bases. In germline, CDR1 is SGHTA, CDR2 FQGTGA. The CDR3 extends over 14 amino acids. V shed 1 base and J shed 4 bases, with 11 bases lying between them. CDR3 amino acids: CASSLSRTPYEQYF. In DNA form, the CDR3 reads TGTGCCAGCAGCTTAAGTCGGACACCATACGAGCAGTACTTC.

The CDR3 loop is CASSTGTWGRDTGELFF. CDR3 nucleotide sequence: TGTGCCAGCAGTACCGGGACGTGGGGGCGGGACACCGGGGAGCTGTTTTTT. The V call is TRBV12-3 or TRBV12-4, the J call TRBJ2-2; weak D call: TRBD1 (6 bases). This CDR3 contains 17 residues. Trimming removed 5 bases from V and 3 bases from J, with 19 bases in between.

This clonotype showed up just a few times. The CDR3 DNA reads as TGCAGCGTTGTACACCTAGCGACCGAAGAGACCCAGTACTTC. It translates to CSVVHLATEETQYF. J is TRBJ2-5 and V is TRBV29-1, with a possible D match to TRBD2 (6 bases). In germline, CDR1 is SQVTM, CDR2 ANQGSEA. The length of the CDR3 is 14 residues. The V and J ends lost 4 bases and 3 bases respectively, with 15 bases between them. Complete variable domain (other parts from reference TRBV29-1 and TRBJ2-5): SAVISQKPSRDICQRGTSLTIQCQVDSQVTMMFWYRQQPGQSLTLIATANQGSEATYESGFVIDKFPISRPNLTFSTLTVSNMSPEDSSIYLCSVVHLATEETQYFGPGTRLLVL.

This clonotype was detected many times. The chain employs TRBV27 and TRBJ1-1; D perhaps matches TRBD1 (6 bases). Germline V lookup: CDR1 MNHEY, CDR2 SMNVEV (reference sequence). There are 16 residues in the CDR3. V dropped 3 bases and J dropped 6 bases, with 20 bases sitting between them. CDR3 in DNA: TGTGCCAGCAGTTTTATCCCCGGGACAAGGCGTTCTGAAGCTTTCTTT. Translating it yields CASSFIPGTRRSEAFF.

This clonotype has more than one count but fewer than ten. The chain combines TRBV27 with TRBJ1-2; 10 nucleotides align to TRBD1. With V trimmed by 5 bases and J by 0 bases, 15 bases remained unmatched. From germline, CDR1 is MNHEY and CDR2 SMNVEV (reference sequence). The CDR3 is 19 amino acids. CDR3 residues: CASSLRGQGPAGSNYGYTF. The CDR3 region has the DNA TGTGCCAGCAGTCTCCGGGGACAGGGGCCCGCAGGGTCTAACTATGGCTACACCTTC.

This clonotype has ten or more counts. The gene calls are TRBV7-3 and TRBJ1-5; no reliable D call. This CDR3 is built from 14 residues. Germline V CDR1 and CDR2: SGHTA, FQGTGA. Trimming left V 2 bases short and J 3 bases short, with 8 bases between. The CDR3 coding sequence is TGTGCCAGCAGCTTAGGAGGGCCCAATCAGCCCCAGCATTTT. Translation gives CASSLGGPNQPQHF. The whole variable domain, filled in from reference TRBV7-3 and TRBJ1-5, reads GAGVSQTPSNKVTEKGKYVELRCDPISGHTALYWYRQSLGQGPEFLIYFQGTGAADDSGLPNDRFFAVRPEGSVSTLKIQRTERGDSAVYLCASSLGGPNQPQHFGDGTRLSIL.

The CDR3 sequence: CSAWTGTKPLSPYEQYF. DNA of the CDR3: TGCAGTGCTTGGACCGGGACTAAACCCCTGTCTCCCTACGAGCAGTACTTC. This sequence joins TRBV20-1 and TRBJ2-7, with 7 bases matching TRBD2. V trimming: 5 bases; J trimming: 2 bases; junction bases outside the gene matches: 18. Looked up from germline, CDR1 is DFQATT and CDR2 is SNEGSKA (reference sequence). The CDR3 is made up of 17 amino acids.

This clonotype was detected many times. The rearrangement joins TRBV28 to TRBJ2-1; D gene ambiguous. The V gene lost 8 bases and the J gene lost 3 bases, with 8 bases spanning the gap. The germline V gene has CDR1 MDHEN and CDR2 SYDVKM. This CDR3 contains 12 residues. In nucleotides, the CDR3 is TGTGCCAGCTTAGGTGTCTACAATGAGCAGTTCTTC. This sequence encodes CASLGVYNEQFF.

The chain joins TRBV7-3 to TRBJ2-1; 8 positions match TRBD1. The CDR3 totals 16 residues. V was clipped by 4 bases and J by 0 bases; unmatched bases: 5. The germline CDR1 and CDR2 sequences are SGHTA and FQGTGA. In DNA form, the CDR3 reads TGTGCCAGCAGCTCGGGGGACAGGTTCTCCTACAATGAGCAGTTCTTC. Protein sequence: CASSSGDRFSYNEQFF.

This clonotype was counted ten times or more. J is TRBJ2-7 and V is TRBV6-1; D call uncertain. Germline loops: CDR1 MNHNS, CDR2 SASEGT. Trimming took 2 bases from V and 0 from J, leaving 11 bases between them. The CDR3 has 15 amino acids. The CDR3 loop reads CASSERRGPSYEQYF. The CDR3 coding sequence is TGTGCCAGCAGTGAAAGAAGAGGACCCTCCTACGAGCAGTACTTC.

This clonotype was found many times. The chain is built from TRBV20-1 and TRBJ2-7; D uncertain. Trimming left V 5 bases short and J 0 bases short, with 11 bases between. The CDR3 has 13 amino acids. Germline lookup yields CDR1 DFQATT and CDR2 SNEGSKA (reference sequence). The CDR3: CSAYGGNSYEQYF. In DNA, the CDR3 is TGCAGTGCTTACGGCGGAAACTCCTACGAGCAGTACTTC.

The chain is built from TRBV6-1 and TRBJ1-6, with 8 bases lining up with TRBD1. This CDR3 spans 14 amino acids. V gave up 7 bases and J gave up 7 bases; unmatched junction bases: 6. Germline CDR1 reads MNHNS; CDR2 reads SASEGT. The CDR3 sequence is CASTRTGPNSPLHF. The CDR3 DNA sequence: TGTGCCAGCACACGGACAGGGCCAAATTCACCCCTCCACTTT.

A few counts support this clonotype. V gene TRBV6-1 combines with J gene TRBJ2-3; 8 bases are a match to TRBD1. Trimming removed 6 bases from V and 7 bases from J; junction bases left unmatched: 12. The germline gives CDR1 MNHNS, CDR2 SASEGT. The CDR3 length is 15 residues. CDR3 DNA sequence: TGTGCCAGCAGAGGACAGGGAGCAGGAGAGAATACGCAGTATTTT. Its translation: CASRGQGAGENTQYF.

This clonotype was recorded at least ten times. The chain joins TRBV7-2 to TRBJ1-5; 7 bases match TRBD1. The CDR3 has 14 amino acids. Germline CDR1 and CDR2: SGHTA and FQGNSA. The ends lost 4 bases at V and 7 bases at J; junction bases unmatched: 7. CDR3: CASSSQGGGQPQHF. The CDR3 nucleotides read TGTGCCAGCAGCTCGCAGGGGGGCGGGCAGCCCCAGCATTTT.

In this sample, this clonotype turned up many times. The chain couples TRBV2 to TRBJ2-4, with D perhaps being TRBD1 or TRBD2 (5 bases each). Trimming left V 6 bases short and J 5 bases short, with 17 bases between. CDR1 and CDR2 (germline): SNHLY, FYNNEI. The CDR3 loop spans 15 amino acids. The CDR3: CASSDGTKIQNIQYF. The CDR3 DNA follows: TGTGCCAGCAGCGACGGGACCAAAATACAAAACATTCAGTACTTC.

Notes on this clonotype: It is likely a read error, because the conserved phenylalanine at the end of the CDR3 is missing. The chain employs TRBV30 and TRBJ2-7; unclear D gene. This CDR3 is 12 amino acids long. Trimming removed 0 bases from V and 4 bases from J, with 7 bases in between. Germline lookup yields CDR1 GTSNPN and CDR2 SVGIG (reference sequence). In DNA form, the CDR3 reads TGTGCCTGGAGTGTAATCAGTTACGAGCAGTACCTC. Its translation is CAWSVISYEQYL.

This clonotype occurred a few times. The CDR3 nucleotides are TGTGCCACCAGCCCCCGGCGGCCCGGGCCCCAGCATTTT. Translated: CATSPRRPGPQHF. The chain carries TRBV15 and TRBJ1-5; D gene unclear. This CDR3 is built from 13 residues. Per the germline V gene, CDR1 is LNHNV and CDR2 is YYDKDF (reference sequence). The V and J ends lost 5 bases and 9 bases respectively, with 14 bases between them.

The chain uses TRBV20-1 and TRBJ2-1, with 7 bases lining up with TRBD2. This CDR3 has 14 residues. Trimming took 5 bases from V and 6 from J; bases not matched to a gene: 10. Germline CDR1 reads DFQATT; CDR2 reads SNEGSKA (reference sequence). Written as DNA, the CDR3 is TGCAGTGCTGGACAACCGACGGGGGGCAATGAGCAGTTCTTC. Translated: CSAGQPTGGNEQFF.

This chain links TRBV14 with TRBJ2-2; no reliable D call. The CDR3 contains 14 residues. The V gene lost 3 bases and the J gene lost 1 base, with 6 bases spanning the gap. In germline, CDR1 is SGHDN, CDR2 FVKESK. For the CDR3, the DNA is TGTGCCAGCAGCCAGATCCAGAACACCGGGGAGCTGTTTTTT. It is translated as CASSQIQNTGELFF.

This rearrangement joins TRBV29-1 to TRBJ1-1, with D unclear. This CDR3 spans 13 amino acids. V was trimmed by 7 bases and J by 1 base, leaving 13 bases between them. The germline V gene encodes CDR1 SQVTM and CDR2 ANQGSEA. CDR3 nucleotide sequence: TGCAGCGCTCTCAACAGCGAGAACACTGAAGCTTTCTTT. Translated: CSALNSENTEAFF. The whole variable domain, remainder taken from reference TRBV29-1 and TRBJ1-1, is SAVISQKPSRDICQRGTSLTIQCQVDSQVTMMFWYRQQPGQSLTLIATANQGSEATYESGFVIDKFPISRPNLTFSTLTVSNMSPEDSSIYLCSALNSENTEAFFGQGTRLTVV.

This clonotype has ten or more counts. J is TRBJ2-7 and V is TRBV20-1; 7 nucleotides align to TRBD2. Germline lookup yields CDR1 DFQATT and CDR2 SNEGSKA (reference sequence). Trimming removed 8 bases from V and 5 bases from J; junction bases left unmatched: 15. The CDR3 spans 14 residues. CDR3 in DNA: TGCAGTCCGGCCGACGGGACGGGAGGCCACGAGCAGTACTTC. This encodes CSPADGTGGHEQYF.

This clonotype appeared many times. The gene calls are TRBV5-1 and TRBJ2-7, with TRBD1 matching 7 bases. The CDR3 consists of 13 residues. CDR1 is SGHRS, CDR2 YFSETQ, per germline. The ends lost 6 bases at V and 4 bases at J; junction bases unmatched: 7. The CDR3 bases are TGCGCCAGCAAGGTTGAGGGGGCTTACGAGCAGTACTTC. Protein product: CASKVEGAYEQYF.

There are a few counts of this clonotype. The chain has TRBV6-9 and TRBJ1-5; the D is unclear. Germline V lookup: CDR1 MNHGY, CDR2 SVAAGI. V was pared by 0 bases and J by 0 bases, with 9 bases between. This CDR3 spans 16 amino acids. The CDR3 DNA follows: TGTGCCAGCAGTTATTCGACGGAATATAGCAATCAGCCCCAGCATTTT. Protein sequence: CASSYSTEYSNQPQHF.

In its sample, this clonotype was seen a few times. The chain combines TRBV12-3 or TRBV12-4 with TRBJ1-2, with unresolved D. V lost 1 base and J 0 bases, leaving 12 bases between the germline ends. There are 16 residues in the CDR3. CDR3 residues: CASSLGIYRTNYGYTF. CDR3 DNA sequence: TGTGCCAGCAGTTTAGGAATTTACCGAACTAACTATGGCTACACCTTC.

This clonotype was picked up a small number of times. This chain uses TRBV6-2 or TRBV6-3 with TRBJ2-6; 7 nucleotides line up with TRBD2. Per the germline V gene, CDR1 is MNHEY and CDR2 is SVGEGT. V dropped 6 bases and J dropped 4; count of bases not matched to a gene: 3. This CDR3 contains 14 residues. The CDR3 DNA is TGTGCCAGCAGCGGGGGGACCGGGGCCAACGTCCTGACTTTC. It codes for CASSGGTGANVLTF.

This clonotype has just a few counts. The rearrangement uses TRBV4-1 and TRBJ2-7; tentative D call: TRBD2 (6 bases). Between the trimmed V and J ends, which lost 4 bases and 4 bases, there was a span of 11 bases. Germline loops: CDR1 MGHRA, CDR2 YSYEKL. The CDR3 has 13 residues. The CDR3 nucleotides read TGCGCCAGCAGCCGACCGGGAGTTTACGAGCAGTACTTC. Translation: CASSRPGVYEQYF.

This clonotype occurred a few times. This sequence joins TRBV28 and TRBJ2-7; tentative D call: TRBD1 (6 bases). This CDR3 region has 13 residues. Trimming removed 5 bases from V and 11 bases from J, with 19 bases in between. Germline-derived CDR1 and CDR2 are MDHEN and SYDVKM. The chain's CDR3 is CASSNRASEREYF. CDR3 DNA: TGTGCCAGCAGTAACAGGGCCTCTGAGAGAGAGTACTTC.

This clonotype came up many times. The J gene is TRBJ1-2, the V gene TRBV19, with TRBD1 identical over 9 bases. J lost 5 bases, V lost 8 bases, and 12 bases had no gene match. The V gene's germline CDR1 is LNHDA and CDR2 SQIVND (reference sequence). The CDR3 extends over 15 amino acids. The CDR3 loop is CASDDPGQGFYGYTF. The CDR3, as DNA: TGTGCCAGTGATGACCCGGGACAGGGATTTTATGGCTACACCTTC.